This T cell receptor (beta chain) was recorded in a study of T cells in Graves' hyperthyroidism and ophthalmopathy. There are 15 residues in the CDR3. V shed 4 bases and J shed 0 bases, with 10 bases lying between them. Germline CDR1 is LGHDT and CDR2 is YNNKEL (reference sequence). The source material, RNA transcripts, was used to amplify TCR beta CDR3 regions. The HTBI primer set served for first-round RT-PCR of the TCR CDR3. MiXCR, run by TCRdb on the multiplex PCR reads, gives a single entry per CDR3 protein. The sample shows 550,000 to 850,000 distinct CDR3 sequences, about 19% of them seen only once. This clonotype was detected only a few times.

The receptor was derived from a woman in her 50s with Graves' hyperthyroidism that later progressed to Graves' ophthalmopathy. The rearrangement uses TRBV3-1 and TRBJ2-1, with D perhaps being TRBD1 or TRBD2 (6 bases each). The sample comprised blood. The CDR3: CASSLRGASYNEQFF. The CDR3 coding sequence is TGTGCCAGCAGCCTGAGGGGGGCCTCCTACAATGAGCAGTTCTTC.